The rows below give T cell receptor beta chains drawn from one sample of a study of cytomegalovirus exposure and HLA in healthy donors. Measured with immunoSEQ multiplex PCR; TCRdb has only the in-frame clones, and not every one. The sample lists roughly 230,000 clones, about three quarters occurring once. Material: PBMCs. The source of these receptors is a boy aged 5 to 17 in good health and CMV-seronegative. CDR3s include the opening cysteine and the closing phenylalanine or tryptophan. Not all rows give a size; the values are once, few, many and, for expanded clones, a class.

CDR3 protein: CASTTRKNYGYTF
V gene: TRBV11-2
clone size: .

CDR3 protein: CASSSRQGSGGETQYF
V gene: TRBV11-3
clone size: few

CDR3 protein: CASSEWGQGARKLFF
V gene: TRBV2
clone size: .

CDR3 protein: CASSLGLPAGSREQYF
V gene: TRBV13
clone size: .

CDR3 protein: CSVEDVGEDGYTF
V gene: TRBV29-1
clone size: .

CDR3 protein: CASSLRAANYGYTF
V gene: TRBV11-3
clone size: .

CDR3 protein: CASSLGIWRESYNEQFF
V gene: TRBV11-1
clone size: .

CDR3 protein: CATSRGAVLGAGYGYTF
V gene: TRBV15
clone size: .

CDR3 protein: CAWSVRGGETQYF
V gene: TRBV30
clone size: .

CDR3 protein: CATTPQYNPAKNIQYF
V gene: TRBV10-3
clone size: .

CDR3 protein: CATSRDLSGYGYTF
V gene: TRBV15
clone size: .

CDR3 protein: CASSPDIFTEAFF
V gene: TRBV6-6
clone size: few

CDR3 protein: CASSRDRGWETQYF
V gene: TRBV19
clone size: .

CDR3 protein: CTSSQTPGTSGGASYNEQFF
V gene: TRBV1
clone size: .

CDR3 protein: CASSLQGNTEAFF
V gene: TRBV5-1
clone size: .

CDR3 protein: CASRGLAGGHNEQFF
V gene: TRBV2
clone size: .

CDR3 protein: CASSFPDAYEQYF
V gene: TRBV5-1
clone size: .

CDR3 protein: CASSLPSGRGYNEQFF
V gene: TRBV7-9
clone size: .

CDR3 protein: CASSKGAGDKSYEQYF
V gene: TRBV5-5
clone size: .

CDR3 protein: CASSSLQAQYF
V gene: TRBV5-6
clone size: .

CDR3 protein: CASSILTSGRNTGELFF
V gene: TRBV5-1
clone size: .

CDR3 protein: CASSVTGGSSGNTIYF
V gene: TRBV5-1
clone size: .

CDR3 protein: CASIFYLAGDEQYF
V gene: TRBV21-1
clone size: .

CDR3 protein: CASSSDRGYNEQFF
V gene: TRBV5-1
clone size: .

CDR3 protein: CSSRDREGNYGYTF
V gene: TRBV29-1
clone size: .

CDR3 protein: CASSLSGASGYTF
V gene: TRBV7-9
clone size: .

CDR3 protein: CAWIVQGARKAFF
V gene: TRBV30
clone size: once

CDR3 protein: CASSLRTGASTDTQYF
V gene: TRBV5-1
clone size: .

CDR3 protein: CAISEKKGLANQPQHF
V gene: TRBV10-3
clone size: .

CDR3 protein: CSVEEPTTYEQYF
V gene: TRBV29-1
clone size: .

CDR3 protein: CASSLLGHVTNTGELFF
V gene: TRBV11-2
clone size: .

CDR3 protein: CASSQGPGVLRGYTF
V gene: TRBV14
clone size: once